This TCR beta chain originates from a study of long-term antiretroviral therapy in people with HIV. The CDR3 contains 16 residues. CDR1 and CDR2 from the germline V gene are SNHLY and FYNNEI. Trimming removed 3 bases from V and 6 bases from J, with 18 bases in between. Details on this clone: Its specificity is unknown.

Researchers ran immunoSEQ v3.0 at survey level. Sequencing was performed with immunoSEQ multiplex PCR; in TCRdb, only in-frame clones are kept and a portion is missing. The repertoire holds some 9,700 clones, with 75% to 90% as singletons. Overall study results and limits: Investigators report no available data on ART adherence, viral resistance or therapy changes.

The sample was unsorted PBMCs, taken 0.7 years after starting antiretroviral therapy. The chain joins TRBV2 to TRBJ2-1; TRBD2 might be the D (6 bases). The clonotype comes from a middle-aged man with HIV. The CDR3 nucleotides read TGTGCCAGCAGTGACGGTGGGAGGAGCTACGTCAATGAGCAGTTCTTC. Encoded protein: CASSDGGRSYVNEQFF.